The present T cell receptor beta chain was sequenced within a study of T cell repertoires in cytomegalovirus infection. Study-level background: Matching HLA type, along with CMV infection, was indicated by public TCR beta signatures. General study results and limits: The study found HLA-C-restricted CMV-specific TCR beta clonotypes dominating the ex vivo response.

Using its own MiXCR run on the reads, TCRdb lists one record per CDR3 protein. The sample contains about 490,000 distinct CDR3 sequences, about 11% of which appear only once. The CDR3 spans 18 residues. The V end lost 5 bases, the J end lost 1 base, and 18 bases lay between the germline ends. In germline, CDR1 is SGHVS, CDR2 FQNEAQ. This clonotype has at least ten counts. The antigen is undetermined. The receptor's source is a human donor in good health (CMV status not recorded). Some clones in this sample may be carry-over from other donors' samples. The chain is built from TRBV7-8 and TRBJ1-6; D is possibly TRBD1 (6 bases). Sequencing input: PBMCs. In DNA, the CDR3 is TGTGCCAGCAGCCGGGTGAAAGGGGGTTTATCCTATAATTCACCCCTCCACTTT. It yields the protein CASSRVKGGLSYNSPLHF.